A single sample gave rise to the 9 T cell receptor beta chains below, sequenced in a study of T cells in Graves' hyperthyroidism and ophthalmopathy. The TCR beta CDR3 regions underwent amplification using RNA transcripts as the source. Researchers ran a first-round RT-PCR on the TCR CDR3 using the HTBI primer set. TCRdb reanalysed the multiplex PCR reads using MiXCR and keeps one entry per CDR3 protein. The table includes 250,000 to 300,000 distinct CDR3 sequences, approximately 14% detected once. Sequenced sample: blood. The source of these receptors is a woman aged 40 to 50 with Graves' hyperthyroidism that later progressed to Graves' ophthalmopathy.

This clonotype was counted many times. This chain links TRBV24-1 with TRBJ2-1; 8 bases agree with TRBD2. The V gene's germline CDR1 is KGHDR and CDR2 SFDVKD. Trimming removed 9 bases from V and 4 bases from J; junction bases left unmatched: 7. CDR3 size: 14 residues. The CDR3 DNA reads as TGTGCCACCCGAGGTAGCGGGAAGTACAATGAGCAGTTCTTC. This codes for CATRGSGKYNEQFF.

This clonotype showed up many times. The chain has TRBV27 and TRBJ2-1, with TRBD2 identical over 8 bases. The trim removed 1 base at V and 7 bases at J, leaving 12 bases unmatched. In germline, CDR1 is MNHEY, CDR2 SMNVEV (reference sequence). This CDR3 spans 17 amino acids. The CDR3 protein is CASSLYRAGDLPNEQFF. CDR3 sequence (DNA): TGTGCCAGCAGTTTATATCGAGCGGGAGATCTTCCTAATGAGCAGTTCTTC.

V and J are TRBV28 and TRBJ1-4; 7 bases agree with TRBD1. The CDR3 spans 15 residues. V lost 1 base, J lost 6 bases, and 5 bases stayed unmatched. Germline lookup yields CDR1 MDHEN and CDR2 SYDVKM. The CDR3 protein is CASSLSGTADEKLFF. CDR3 sequence (DNA): TGTGCCAGCAGTTTATCCGGGACAGCTGATGAAAAACTGTTTTTT.

This clonotype has ten or more counts. The J gene is TRBJ2-7, the V gene TRBV28, with TRBD2 as a possible D gene (5 bases). Trimming shortened V by 8 bases and J by 0 bases, and 17 bases separated the two germline ends. The CDR3 runs to 15 residues. The germline CDR1 and CDR2 sequences are MDHEN and SYDVKM. CDR3 DNA sequence: TGTGCCAGCTCCCCCCGGCTAGCCTTCTCCTACGAGCAGTACTTC. It is translated as CASSPRLAFSYEQYF.

There are a few counts of this clonotype. The chain carries TRBV13 and TRBJ2-2; 7 bases fit TRBD1. This CDR3 spans 19 amino acids. Germline V gene data show CDR1 as PRHDT and CDR2 as FYEKMQ (reference sequence). V lost 1 base to trimming and J lost 3 bases; unmatched junction nucleotides: 14. The DNA of the CDR3 is TGTGCCAGCAGCTTAGTAGGGGGCGTAGCGTGGCGGCACACCGGGGAGCTGTTTTTT. This translates into CASSLVGGVAWRHTGELFF. Full variable domain (missing parts from reference TRBV13 and TRBJ2-2): AAGVIQSPRHLIKEKRETATLKCYPIPRHDTVYWYQQGPGQDPQFLISFYEKMQSDKGSIPDRFSAQQFSDYHSELNMSSLELGDSALYFCASSLVGGVAWRHTGELFFGEGSRLTVL.

This clonotype was counted at least ten times. V usage is TRBV5-5 and J usage is TRBJ1-1; TRBD1 might be the D (6 bases). The V gene's germline CDR1 is SGHKS and CDR2 YYEKEE (reference sequence). The CDR3 has 13 amino acids. V gave up 2 bases and J gave up 4 bases, with 9 bases separating them. CDR3 region: CASSFTGPTEAFF. Written as DNA, the CDR3 is TGTGCCAGCAGCTTTACAGGGCCCACTGAAGCTTTCTTT. The whole variable domain, remainder taken from reference TRBV5-5 and TRBJ1-1, is DAGVTQSPTHLIKTRGQQVTLRCSPISGHKSVSWYQQVLGQGPQFIFQYYEKEERGRGNFPDRFSARQFPNYSSELNVNALLLGDSALYLCASSFTGPTEAFFGQGTRLTVV.

Many counts were recorded for this clonotype. This rearrangement joins TRBV29-1 to TRBJ2-1, with 13 bases matching TRBD2. CDR3 size: 13 residues. V lost 1 base to trimming and J lost 10 bases; unmatched junction nucleotides: 1. The germline CDR1 and CDR2 sequences are SQVTM and ANQGSEA. CDR3 in amino acids: CSVEALAGGEQFF. The DNA of the CDR3 is TGCAGCGTTGAAGCACTAGCGGGAGGGGAGCAGTTCTTC.

This clonotype was detected ten times or more. This sequence joins TRBV20-1 and TRBJ2-2; 10 bases fit TRBD2. The CDR3 is 17 residues long. Trimming at V came to 0 bases and at J to 4 bases, leaving 8 bases not matched to a gene. Germline CDR1 and CDR2: DFQATT and SNEGSKA (reference sequence). DNA for the CDR3: TGCAGTGCTAGAGATTTCCTAGCGGGAGTTTCCACCGGGGAGCTGTTTTTT. It specifies CSARDFLAGVSTGELFF.

This clonotype was detected ten times or more. The chain joins TRBV5-1 to TRBJ2-1; perhaps TRBD2 as D (6 bases). The germline gives CDR1 SGHRS, CDR2 YFSETQ. This CDR3 has 16 amino acids. The V and J ends lost 0 bases and 4 bases respectively, with 14 bases between them. The CDR3 loop reads CASSLAVLASYNEQFF. CDR3 nucleotide sequence: TGCGCCAGCAGCTTGGCCGTACTAGCATCATACAATGAGCAGTTCTTC.